These 12 T cell receptor beta chains were all obtained from the same sample, sequenced in a study of CD8+ T cells in alopecia areata. As the sequencing template, cDNA was produced by extracting RNA and reverse transcribing it. The protocol was immunoSEQ multiplex PCR, while the TCRdb copy is restricted to in-frame clones and leaves out a portion. The repertoire holds hundreds of thousands of clones, with roughly 57% as singletons. This material consisted of CD4+ T cells sorted from blood, taken at week 0. The receptors originated from a human donor with alopecia areata.

This clone came up a few times. J is TRBJ2-5 and V is TRBV7-9, with D unclear. Between the trimmed V and J ends, which lost 1 base and 1 base, there was a span of 10 bases. The germline V gene has CDR1 SEHNR and CDR2 FQNEAQ (reference sequence). The CDR3 consists of 15 residues. The chain's CDR3 is CASSLVPELQETQYF. The CDR3 region has the DNA TGTGCCAGCAGCTTAGTCCCAGAACTCCAAGAGACCCAGTACTTC.

The gene calls are TRBV11-2 and TRBJ2-7, with TRBD2 as a possible D gene (5 bases). Between the trimmed V and J ends, which lost 5 bases and 4 bases, there was a span of 12 bases. The CDR3 is 13 amino acids. Germline values: CDR1 SGHAT, CDR2 FQNNGV. The CDR3 bases are TGTGCCAGCAGCCCGGTTAGGGAGTACGAGCAGTACTTC. Translation: CASSPVREYEQYF. The full variable domain, its missing parts supplied by reference TRBV11-2 and TRBJ2-7, is EAGVAQSPRYKIIEKRQSVAFWCNPISGHATLYWYQQILGQGPKLLIQFQNNGVVDDSQLPKDRFSAERLKGVDSTLKIQPAKLEDSAVYLCASSPVREYEQYFGPGTRLTVT.

V is TRBV5-1 and J is TRBJ2-7; 9 nucleotides match TRBD1. Germline V gives CDR1 SGHRS, CDR2 YFSETQ. The CDR3 spans 14 residues. V trimming: 5 bases; J trimming: 3 bases; junction bases outside the gene matches: 6. The CDR3 is CASRSMGQGYEQYF. The CDR3 nucleotides are TGCGCCAGCAGGAGTATGGGACAGGGCTACGAGCAGTACTTC.

J is TRBJ2-2 and V is TRBV7-3; 8 bases are a match to TRBD2. CDR1 SGHTA and CDR2 FQGTGA come from the germline V gene. V shed 8 bases, J shed 6 bases, and the junction held 11 bases outside the gene matches. The CDR3 sequence is 15 residues long. The CDR3 reads CASRMAGGPAGELFF. The CDR3 nucleotides read TGTGCCAGCCGGATGGCGGGAGGACCTGCCGGGGAGCTGTTTTTT.

The rearrangement uses TRBV4-2 and TRBJ1-1, with 7 nucleotides matching TRBD1. The CDR3 totals 16 residues. V lost 4 bases and J lost 2; bases outside the gene matches: 10. Germline V gene sequence: CDR1 LGHNA, CDR2 YNFKEQ. CDR3 bases: TGTGCCAGCAGCCCAGCTATGGACAGGATCAACACTGAAGCTTTCTTT. Residues: CASSPAMDRINTEAFF.

The chain has TRBV30 and TRBJ1-1, with D perhaps TRBD1 (6 bases). The CDR3 extends over 12 amino acids. With 7 bases removed from V and 1 base from J, the gap between germline ends came to 10 bases. CDR1 and CDR2 from the germline V gene are GTSNPN and SVGIG (reference sequence). The CDR3, as DNA: TGTGCCTCGAGGACAGCGAACACTGAAGCTTTCTTT. Its translation: CASRTANTEAFF. Combining the CDR3 with reference TRBV30 and TRBJ1-1 gives the whole variable domain SQTIHQWPATLVQPVGSPLSLECTVEGTSNPNLYWYRQAAGRGLQLLFYSVGIGQISSEVPQNLSASRPQDRQFILSSKKLLLSDSGFYLCASRTANTEAFFGQGTRLTVV.

The chain recombines TRBV29-1 with TRBJ1-5; tentatively, D is TRBD1 (5 bases). V lost 5 bases, J lost 8 bases, and 16 bases lay in between. Germline V gene lookup returns CDR1 SQVTM and CDR2 ANQGSEA. The CDR3 extends over 13 amino acids. The CDR3 here is CSVRIGALEPQHF. CDR3 DNA sequence: TGCAGCGTTCGGATAGGGGCTTTGGAGCCCCAGCATTTT.

The V call is TRBV9, the J call TRBJ1-2; D call uncertain. The CDR3 totals 15 residues. CDR1 and CDR2 (germline): SGDLS, YYNGEE. Trimming cost V 4 bases and J 0 bases, with 13 bases left between them. For the CDR3, the DNA is TGTGCCAGCAGCTCGAGAGGCCCAGCTAACTATGGCTACACCTTC. Protein: CASSSRGPANYGYTF.

V and J are TRBV13 and TRBJ2-1; D unclear. Germline V gene sequence: CDR1 PRHDT, CDR2 FYEKMQ (reference sequence). The CDR3 consists of 12 residues. Trimming cost V 5 bases and J 8 bases, with 10 bases left between them. In nucleotides, the CDR3 is TGTGCCAGCAGCCCATTCAGGCATGAGCAGTTCTTC. It translates to CASSPFRHEQFF.

Concerning this clone itself: Compared with germline, one end of the junction differs, possibly owing to a read error. The chain uses TRBV7-9 and TRBJ2-3; 12 bases agree with TRBD2. The CDR3 loop spans 15 amino acids. CDR1 is SEHNR, CDR2 FQNEAQ, per germline (reference sequence). The CDR3, as DNA: TGTGCCAGCAGCCTAGCGGGGGGGCGCACAGATACGCAGTATTTT. Residues: CASSLAGGRTDTQYF.

This clone was counted between two and nine times. The chain has TRBV5-1 and TRBJ1-1; possible D gene TRBD1, 6 bases. Germline-derived CDR1 and CDR2 are SGHRS and YFSETQ. This CDR3 is built from 16 residues. V lost 0 bases and J lost 3, with 15 bases in between. The CDR3 loop is CASSLAGTLGYTEAFF. CDR3 nucleotide sequence: TGCGCCAGCAGCTTGGCCGGGACACTGGGGTACACTGAAGCTTTCTTT.

The V gene is TRBV7-9, the J gene TRBJ1-2, with D hard to call. This CDR3 has 13 residues. V was trimmed by 0 bases and J by 2 bases, leaving 4 bases between them. Germline CDR1 and CDR2: SEHNR and FQNEAQ (reference sequence). The CDR3 bases are TGTGCCAGCAGCTTAGCAGGGAACTATGGCTACACCTTC. Translating it yields CASSLAGNYGYTF.